This TCR beta chain was captured in a study of cytomegalovirus exposure and HLA in healthy donors (TCRdb year 2017). At the level of the whole study: According to an earlier analysis of around 600 of the donors, 150 million to 200 million T cells yielded some 120 million unique TCR beta sequences and about 300 Gb of sequence data. An early release that covered more than 550 HLA-typed donors contained approximately 300 gigabases of sequencing data and approximately 85 million unique TCR sequences. Of the 300 to 500 genotyped donors, 65% to 90% were placed in the genetic ancestry cluster associated with self-reported Caucasian donors. The study aimed to test whether signatures of past pathogen exposure could be identified by cataloging public T cell receptors. Using immunosequencing, the study profiled T cell repertoires from some 670 subjects and related those repertoires to cytomegalovirus serostatus. Along with the roughly 700-subject first cohort, a separate validation cohort of approximately 110 different subjects was used. To predict cytomegalovirus infection status, the study combined high-throughput TCR immunosequencing, statistical association of individual TCRs with disease status, and machine learning. A later analysis re-analyzed previously published TCR beta repertoires from 666 donors and added high-resolution HLA genotyping to study TCR occurrence patterns. In the later analysis, no new phenotypic data were used to find candidate immune exposures; instead, reliance was placed on TCR beta sequences and their occurrence across donors. An earlier analysis of some 500 of the donors applied high-throughput TCR beta sequencing to assess whether each TCR beta V gene segment acted as functional or pseudogenic. Donor age, sex, ethnicity and CMV serostatus were compiled alongside the repertoire data. In a later genetic analysis, genome-wide SNP genotypes for about 65% of the 666 donors were used, and that subset was treated as a discovery cohort. Every discovery cohort repertoire had been produced on one sequencing platform. Both class I and class II loci were covered by HLA typing, at four-digit resolution. Typing coverage differed by locus: A, B, C, DRB1 and DQB1 were typed in roughly 620-630 donors, DQA1 in 500 to 550, DPA1 in nearly 610, and DPB1 in 450 to 480. Four to six DR-DQ haplotypes were handled as single units for association and clustering, since linkage in the cohort was strong. Among 300 to 500 genotyped donors of the cohort, an average of roughly 230,000 unique TCR beta nucleotide sequences was sequenced per donor, of which about 18% were non-productive. Overall results and qualifications from the work: V-gene and J-gene trimming of TCR beta chains was associated with a missense DCLRE1C variant in a later genetic analysis, and the association was replicated in an independent cohort. In a later analysis, HLA-associated TCR beta chains showed more clonal expansion and lower generation probabilities than non-associated chains that were equally common. A later genetic analysis reported fewer N-insertions in productive TCRs among donors in an Asian-associated ancestry cluster than the roughly 620-donor mean. Specific HLA alleles were associated with 16,951 TCR beta sequences at a false discovery rate of 0.05 in a later analysis. Because counts were too low, seventeen rarely observed V segments, including chromosome 9 orphons, were excluded from the earlier analysis of fewer than 650 of the donors. Sequencing depth was assumed to be roughly uniform across donors in the presence/absence analyses, though that assumption may not hold. In a later analysis, TCR association rates were found to vary across HLA loci, with the most associated TCRs seen for DRB1 alleles and the fewest for HLA-C alleles. The sequencing pipeline was judged likely to have produced a cluster of highly shared sequence variants as a technical artifact. Some IMGT-functional V segments, including TRBV6-2 and TRBV6-3, could not be distinguished by the 87-base-pair reads and were therefore excluded. The authors suggested that the approach could potentially be generalized to other disease states and immunological phenotypes. A total of 164 TCR beta chains were listed by the study as associated with cytomegalovirus. Strong co-occurrence of HLA alleles, especially DR and DQ, made assigning TCR associations to individual alleles difficult. A further reported finding was that TCR beta sequences accurately predicted the HLA-A and HLA-B alleles for most subjects in the first cohort. Linkage disequilibrium might explain the correlated functional status among segregating V segments, but an unknown experimental factor could not be ruled out. Because HLA typing was unavailable for some donors at each locus, only the typed subset was used in association tests. A few of the identified cytomegalovirus-associated TCR beta chains were confirmed in vitro to be specific for cytomegalovirus antigens. In both the original and validation cohorts, the classifier was reported to diagnose cytomegalovirus status with high specificity and sensitivity. The cohort was sequenced for TCR beta chains only, and without alpha or paired-chain data the features that could be detected were limited. According to a later analysis, most CMV-associated TCR beta chains appeared to be HLA-restricted, and the HLA associations seemed to be driven largely by CMV exposure. According to a later analysis, parvovirus B19, influenza, CMV and Epstein-Barr virus appeared linked to several top co-occurrence clusters. Most TCR sequences were seen in very few donors, while some public TCRs were found in many individuals. In an earlier analysis of about 600 of the donors, most TCR beta V segments appeared in productive rearrangements about 87% or about 30% of the time, broadly matching IMGT annotations. CMV serostatus was the only immune exposure information available for the cohort.

The V end gives up 1 base and the J end 6 bases, leaving 5 bases in the junction not matched to a gene. CDR1 and CDR2, per the germline V gene, are SGHTA and FQGNSA. The CDR3, from cysteine to phenylalanine, totals 16 residues. CDR3 DNA only is kept here, 48 bases in frame from base 1. The cohort was made up of about 610 healthy bone marrow donors. Cohort members were all nominally healthy when sampled, although unrecorded immune exposures were likely present. The donor was CMV seronegative and belonged to the group of 352 seronegative cohort members. A peripheral blood sample was collected from each donor, and TCR beta sequencing was performed on peripheral blood mononuclear cells. Genomic DNA was extracted from the blood cell samples with the Qiagen DNeasy Blood Extraction Kit. A remark on this clone: Its antigen remains undetermined. No much larger clonotype is one base removed from it; base qualities were not supplied.

To prepare the library, the immunoSEQ multiplex PCR assay was applied. For the multiplex PCR, a mixture combining 60 forward primers for TCR Vbeta segments and 13 reverse primers for TCR Jbeta segments was used. The CDR3 region of rearranged TCR beta genes was amplified from genomic DNA by a multiplex PCR assay. The Illumina HiSeq System was used to sequence the amplified TCR beta libraries as 87-base-pair reads. From the authors' description of their analysis: A later analysis tallied tens of millions of unique TCR beta chains across the approximately 670 repertoires, and around 9.9 million of those chains were shared by two or more donors. A nearest-neighbor algorithm error-corrected the raw reads and collapsed the reads into unique sequences, merging closely related sequences to remove PCR and sequencing errors. V, D and J gene segments were assigned by aligning CDR3 sequences to IMGT reference sequences. For a sequence to be retained, a match of at least six nucleotides to both a V gene segment and a J gene segment was required. A rearrangement was called productive if the CDR3 had no stop codons and remained in frame with V and J, and every other rearrangement was called non-productive. CDR3 was defined according to IMGT convention as the region running from the second conserved V-encoded cysteine to the conserved J-encoded phenylalanine. The earlier analysis of 500 to 650 of the donors excluded any sequence lacking an unambiguous match to a single V gene segment. An earlier analysis of several hundred of the donors called V segments functional above 56.7% productive rearrangements and segregating when the between-donor standard deviation exceeded 5%. A statistical classification framework was built for diagnosing cytomegalovirus status from the catalog of TCR beta chain sequences. V and J gene assignment, in a later analysis, came from comparing TCR nucleotide sequences with IMGT/GENE-DB human TR gene sequences. The TCRdist pipeline was used in a later analysis to assign CDR3 sequences and most-parsimonious VDJ recombination scenarios. In a later analysis, each TCR beta chain was defined by its CDR3 amino acid sequence together with its V-gene family, and reads lacking a unique V-gene family were excluded. In a later analysis, approximately 590 highly shared, low-generation-probability nucleotide sequences were removed to address suspected cross-contamination and a sequencing artifact. For each public chain, a later analysis derived a clonal expansion index from normalized ranks of inferred template counts within each repertoire. In a later analysis, generation probabilities were computed with a VDJ recombination model fitted to out-of-frame rearrangements, and the resulting probabilities were checked against IGoR. A later analysis scored TCR-TCR, TCR-HLA and TCR-CMV co-occurrence with hypergeometric tests, applying a repertoire-size bias correction to TCR pairs. False discovery rates were estimated in a later analysis by permuting HLA or CMV assignments 20 times. A later analysis grouped co-occurring TCRs with DBSCAN, adding TCRdist sequence similarity when clustering within HLA-allele-positive subsets. For co-occurrence clustering, repertoires with fewer than 30,000 or more than 120,000 public chains were excluded, along with five repertoires with anomalous nucleotide sharing. TCRdb holds this immuneACCESS table with in-frame rearrangements only. Some clones are missing; in checked studies, unresolved V genes explain under half, and the rest has no known cause. From that table come the V and J calls and clone size; the DNA was used to work out D and trimming. The sample profile shows some 56,000 clones; roughly 80% of them were found once. Over 3% of the sample comes from the top ten.

The sequence came from a woman in her thirties or forties in good health and CMV-seronegative. The sequenced material came from PBMCs. This chain is built from TRBV7-2 and TRBJ2-3; 12 central nucleotides agree with TRBD2. The bases are TGTGCCAGCAGCTTAGGACTAGCGGGAGTGGGTGATACGCAGTATTTT. The encoded protein is CASSLGLAGVGDTQYF.